Listed here are 9 T cell receptor beta chains from one sample, sequenced in a study of blood T cell repertoires in COVID-19. Some clones are missing from TCRdb's copy, which holds only in-frame ones; the method was immunoSEQ multiplex PCR. The table lists approximately 67,000 clones, approximately 80% of them singletons. The sequencing sample was made of peripheral blood. The receptors were sampled from a man in his fifties or sixties with acute or convalescent COVID-19.

This chain connects TRBV6-5 to TRBJ1-2; 9 bases are shared with TRBD1. Trimming cost V 5 bases and J 8 bases; bases outside gene matches: 12. The CDR3 length is 15 residues. CDR1 MNHEY and CDR2 SVGAGI come from the germline V gene. The CDR3 here is CASSIHRGPAGGYTF. In DNA, the CDR3 is TGTGCCAGCAGTATCCACAGGGGGCCAGCGGGGGGCTACACCTTC.

This rearrangement joins TRBV6-1 to TRBJ1-4; tentative D call: TRBD1 (6 bases). From germline, CDR1 is MNHNS and CDR2 SASEGT. The CDR3 contains 15 residues. Trimming cost V 2 bases and J 4 bases, with 11 bases left between them. The CDR3 here is CASSEPGQFNEKLFF. As DNA, the CDR3 is TGTGCCAGCAGTGAACCCGGACAGTTTAATGAAAAACTGTTTTTT.

The chain's CDR3 is CASSQGGGDRNYQPQHF. In DNA, the CDR3 is TGTGCCAGCAGCCAAGGGGGGGGAGACAGGAACTATCAGCCCCAGCATTTT. This sequence joins TRBV3-1 (or the pseudogene TRBV3-2) and TRBJ1-5; TRBD1 is a possible D gene (6 bases). The CDR3 totals 17 residues. Trimming removed 1 base at V and 5 bases at J, with 18 bases between. Germline V CDR1 and CDR2: LGHDT, YNNKEL (reference sequence).

V and J are TRBV29-1 and TRBJ2-2; maybe TRBD2 (6 bases). The CDR3 totals 14 residues. The germline V gene has CDR1 SQVTM and CDR2 ANQGSEA. Trimming removed 5 bases at V and 6 bases at J, with 16 bases between. CDR3 in DNA: TGCAGCGTTCGGAGGGAAAGAAAATCCGGGGAGCTGTTTTTT. It translates to CSVRRERKSGELFF.

The chain employs TRBV7-9 and TRBJ2-6, with 10 nucleotides matching TRBD1. Trimming cost V 5 bases and J 0 bases; bases outside gene matches: 7. The CDR3 sequence is 18 residues long. Germline V gene sequence: CDR1 SEHNR, CDR2 FQNEAQ (reference sequence). CDR3 in DNA: TGTGCCAGCAGCCCGAGGGGACAGGGGAGCTCTGGGGCCAACGTCCTGACTTTC. It yields the protein CASSPRGQGSSGANVLTF.

The CDR3 nucleotides read TGCAGTGCTAGTTCGGGAAATAATCAGCCCCAGCATTTT. This sequence encodes CSASSGNNQPQHF. The chain uses TRBV20-1 and TRBJ1-5; no firm D call. Trimming cost V 3 bases and J 4 bases, with 10 bases left between them. This CDR3 spans 13 amino acids. Looked up from germline, CDR1 is DFQATT and CDR2 is SNEGSKA (reference sequence).

The gene calls are TRBV19 and TRBJ1-2, with D perhaps matching TRBD1 (5 bases). Trimming took off 3 bases at V and 7 bases at J, with 12 bases between the two ends. The germline V gene has CDR1 LNHDA and CDR2 SQIVND (reference sequence). The length of the CDR3 is 13 residues. The CDR3 reads CASSITQGSGYTF. The CDR3 DNA reads as TGTGCCAGTAGTATCACGCAGGGTTCTGGCTACACCTTC.

The sample holds one count of this clone. This chain connects TRBV5-4 to TRBJ2-5, with 7 bases identical to TRBD2. The germline V gene has CDR1 SGHNT and CDR2 YYREEE (reference sequence). Trimming at V came to 3 bases and at J to 2 bases, leaving 13 bases not matched to a gene. The CDR3 is made up of 17 amino acids. CDR3 in DNA: TGTGCCAGCAGCTCTCCCGTCGAGCGGGACCGACAAGAGACCCAGTACTTC. Its translation is CASSSPVERDRQETQYF.

The chain has TRBV3-1 (or the pseudogene TRBV3-2) and TRBJ1-6; 7 bases are a match to TRBD1. V lost 3 bases and J lost 7; bases outside the gene matches: 3. Germline CDR1 and CDR2: LGHDT and YNNKEL (reference sequence). This CDR3 region has 14 residues. CDR3 loop: CASSQADRNSPLHF. The CDR3 region has the DNA TGTGCCAGCAGCCAGGCGGACAGGAATTCACCCCTCCACTTT.